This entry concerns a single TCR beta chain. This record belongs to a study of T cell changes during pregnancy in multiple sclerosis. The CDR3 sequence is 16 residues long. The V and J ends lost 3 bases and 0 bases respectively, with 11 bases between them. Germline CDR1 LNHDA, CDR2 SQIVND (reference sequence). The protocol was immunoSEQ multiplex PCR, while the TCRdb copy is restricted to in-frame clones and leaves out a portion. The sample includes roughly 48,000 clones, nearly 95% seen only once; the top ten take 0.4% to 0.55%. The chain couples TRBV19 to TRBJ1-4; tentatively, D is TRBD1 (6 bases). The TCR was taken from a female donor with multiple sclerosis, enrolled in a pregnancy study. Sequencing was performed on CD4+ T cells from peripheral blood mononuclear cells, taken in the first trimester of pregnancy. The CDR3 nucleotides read TGTGCCAGTAGTATGATAGGGGGGGCAACTAATGAAAAACTGTTTTTT. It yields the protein CASSMIGGATNEKLFF.